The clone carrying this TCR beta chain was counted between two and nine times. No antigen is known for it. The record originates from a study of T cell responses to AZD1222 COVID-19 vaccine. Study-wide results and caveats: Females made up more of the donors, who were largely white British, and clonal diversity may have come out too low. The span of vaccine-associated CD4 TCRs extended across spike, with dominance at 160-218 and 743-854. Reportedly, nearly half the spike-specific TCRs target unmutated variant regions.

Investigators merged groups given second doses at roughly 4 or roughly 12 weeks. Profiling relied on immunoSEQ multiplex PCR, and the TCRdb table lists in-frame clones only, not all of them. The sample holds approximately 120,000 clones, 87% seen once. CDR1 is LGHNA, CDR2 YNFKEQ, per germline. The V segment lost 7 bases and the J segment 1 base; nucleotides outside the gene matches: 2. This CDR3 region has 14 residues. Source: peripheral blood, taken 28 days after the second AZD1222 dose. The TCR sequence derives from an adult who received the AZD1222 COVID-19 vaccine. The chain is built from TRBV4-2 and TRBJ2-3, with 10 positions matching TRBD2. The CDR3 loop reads CASTLAGGTDTQYF. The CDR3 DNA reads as TGTGCCAGCACCCTAGCGGGGGGCACAGATACGCAGTATTTT.